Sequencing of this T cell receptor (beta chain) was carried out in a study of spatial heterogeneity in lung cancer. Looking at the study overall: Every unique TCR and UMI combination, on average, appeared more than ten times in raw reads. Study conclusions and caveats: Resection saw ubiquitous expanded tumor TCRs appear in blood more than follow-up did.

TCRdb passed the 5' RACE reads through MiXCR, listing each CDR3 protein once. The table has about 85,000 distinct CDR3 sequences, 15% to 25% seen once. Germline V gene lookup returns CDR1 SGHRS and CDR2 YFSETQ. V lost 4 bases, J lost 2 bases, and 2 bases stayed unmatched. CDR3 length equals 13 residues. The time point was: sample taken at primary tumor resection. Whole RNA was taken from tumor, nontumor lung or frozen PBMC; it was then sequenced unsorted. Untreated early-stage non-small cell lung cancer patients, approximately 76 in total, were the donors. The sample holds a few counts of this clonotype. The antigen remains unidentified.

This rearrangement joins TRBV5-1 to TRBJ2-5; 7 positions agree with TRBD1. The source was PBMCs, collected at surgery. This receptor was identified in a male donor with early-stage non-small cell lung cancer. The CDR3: CASSTGQQETQYF. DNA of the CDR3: TGCGCCAGCAGCACGGGACAGCAAGAGACCCAGTACTTC.